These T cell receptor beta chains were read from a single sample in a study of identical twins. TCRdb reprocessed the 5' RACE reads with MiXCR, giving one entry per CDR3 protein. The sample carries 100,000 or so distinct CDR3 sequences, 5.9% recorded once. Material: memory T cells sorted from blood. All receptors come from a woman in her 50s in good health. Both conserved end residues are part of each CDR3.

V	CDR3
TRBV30	CAWSVWGAPGGTEAFF
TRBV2	CASGGTSTTNEKLFF
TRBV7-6	CASSSGPSARETQYF
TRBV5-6	CASSLGTSVQETQYF
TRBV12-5	CASGLGESSSQQFF
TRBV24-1	CATSDPGGGRKTQYF
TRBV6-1	CASSDTGGAYNEQFF
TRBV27	CATRERVRGPYEQYF
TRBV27	CASSLVGRRDQPQHF
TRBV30	CAWGTAKNIQYF
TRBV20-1	CSLLDRMNTEAFF
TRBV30	CAWKATYEQYF
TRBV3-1	CASSLTAGPGEKLFF
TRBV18	CASSLLGENTEAFF
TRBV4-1	CASYLRDNFLSGNTIYF
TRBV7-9	CASSVQDSEAFF
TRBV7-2	CASSSPAGMSDTQYF
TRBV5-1	CASSLGQGALGPYEQYF
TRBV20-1	CRATSGPYNEQFF
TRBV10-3	CAIKPGSGMSDTQYF
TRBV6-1	CASSEYQGQQETQYF
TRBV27	CASSLEGLRSEAFF
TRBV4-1	CASSREGLVGDTQYF
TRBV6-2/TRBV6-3	CASTIPGLAAGMDTQYF
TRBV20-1	CSASLGWVNDNEQFF
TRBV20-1	CSARDDWVTDTQYF
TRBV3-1	CASSQIRAPTYEQYF
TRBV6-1	CASRQANTEAFF
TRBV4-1	CASSQPGRGIGYTF
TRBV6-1	CASRDINMNTEAFF
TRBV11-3	CATGGAFTNTGELFF
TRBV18	CASSPQEGEKLFF
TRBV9	CASSVDQGGTQYF
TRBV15	CATSRFIRVGNQPQHF
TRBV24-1	CATSDLASDQETQYF
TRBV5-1	CASGTSATYNEQFF
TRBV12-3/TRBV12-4	CASSRTGLPNEQFF
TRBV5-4	CASSYPGRPQEQFF
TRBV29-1	CSVSNLAFTGELFF
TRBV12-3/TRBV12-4	CASSFSTIPGELFF
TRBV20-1	CSARDLGAGNTDTQYF
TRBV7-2	CASTPRAGGYNEQFF
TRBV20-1	CSASRGDTEAFF
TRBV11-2	CASSFPGTSGSEQYF
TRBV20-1	CSARGTSGTETQYF
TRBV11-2	CASSLDLGTQYF
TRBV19	CASSIDRVPNSPLHF
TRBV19	CASSISAGGYEQYF
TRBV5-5	CASSLAGIGTNEQFF
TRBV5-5	CASSEGPFSGNTIYF
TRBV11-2	CASSPWGSNEQFF
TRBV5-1	CASSKGDLNTEAFF
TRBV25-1	CASSTGVNTEAFF